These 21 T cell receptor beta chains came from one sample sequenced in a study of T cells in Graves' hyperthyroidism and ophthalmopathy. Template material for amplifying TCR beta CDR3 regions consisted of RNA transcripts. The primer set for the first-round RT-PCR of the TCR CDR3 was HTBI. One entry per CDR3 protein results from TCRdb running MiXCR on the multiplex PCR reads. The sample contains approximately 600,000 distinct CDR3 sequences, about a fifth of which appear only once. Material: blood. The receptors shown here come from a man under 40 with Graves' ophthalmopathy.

CDR3 region: CAFGTSVLATFF. The CDR3 DNA is TGTGCCTTCGGGACTAGCGTCTTGGCTACCTTCTTC. The V gene is TRBV30, the J gene TRBJ2-1, with 10 nucleotides matching TRBD2. CDR1 GTSNPN and CDR2 SVGIG come from the germline V gene (reference sequence). The length of the CDR3 is 12 residues. V dropped 7 bases and J dropped 16; count of bases not matched to a gene: 13.

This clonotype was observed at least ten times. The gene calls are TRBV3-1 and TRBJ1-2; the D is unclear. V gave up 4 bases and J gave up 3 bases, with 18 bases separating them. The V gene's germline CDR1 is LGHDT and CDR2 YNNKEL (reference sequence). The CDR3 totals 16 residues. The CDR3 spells CASSPVGSSGHYGYTF. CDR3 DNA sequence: TGTGCCAGCAGCCCTGTGGGGAGCTCCGGGCACTATGGCTACACCTTC.

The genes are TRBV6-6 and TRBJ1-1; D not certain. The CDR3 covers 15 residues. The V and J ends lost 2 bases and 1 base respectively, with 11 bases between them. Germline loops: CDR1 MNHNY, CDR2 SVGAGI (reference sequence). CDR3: CASSYVRLRNTEAFF. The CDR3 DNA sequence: TGTGCCAGCAGTTACGTTCGGCTTAGGAACACTGAAGCTTTCTTT.

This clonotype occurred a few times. The CDR3 is CSARQLNTGELFF. The CDR3 DNA reads as TGCAGTGCTAGACAGCTGAACACCGGGGAGCTGTTTTTT. The chain couples TRBV20-1 to TRBJ2-2; D gene uncertain. The germline V and J ends were trimmed by 2 bases and 1 base, with 5 bases remaining between them. In germline, CDR1 is DFQATT, CDR2 SNEGSKA (reference sequence). CDR3 length equals 13 residues.

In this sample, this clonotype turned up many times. Here the CDR3 DNA reads TGCGCCAGCAGCTTGGTAGCGGGAAACACAGATACGCAGTATTTT. This translates into CASSLVAGNTDTQYF. This sequence joins TRBV5-1 and TRBJ2-3; TRBD2 matches at 8 bases. J lost 2 bases, V lost 0 bases, and 2 bases had no gene match. The CDR3 extends over 15 amino acids. Germline V gene data show CDR1 as SGHRS and CDR2 as YFSETQ.

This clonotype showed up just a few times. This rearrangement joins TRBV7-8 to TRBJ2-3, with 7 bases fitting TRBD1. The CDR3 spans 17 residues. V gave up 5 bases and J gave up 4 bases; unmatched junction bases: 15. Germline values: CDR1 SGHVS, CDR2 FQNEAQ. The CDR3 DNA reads TGTGCCAGCAGCAACCGACAGGGCCTGCGGGTATCAGATACGCAGTATTTT. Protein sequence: CASSNRQGLRVSDTQYF.

CDR3 in DNA: TGTGCCAGCGGACACGCTGAAGGGTACGAGCAGTACTTC. This translates into CASGHAEGYEQYF. The chain joins TRBV2 to TRBJ2-7; a weak D match, TRBD1 (5 bases). The V gene lost 8 bases and the J gene lost 4 bases, with 15 bases spanning the gap. Germline V gene lookup returns CDR1 SNHLY and CDR2 FYNNEI. The CDR3 covers 13 residues.

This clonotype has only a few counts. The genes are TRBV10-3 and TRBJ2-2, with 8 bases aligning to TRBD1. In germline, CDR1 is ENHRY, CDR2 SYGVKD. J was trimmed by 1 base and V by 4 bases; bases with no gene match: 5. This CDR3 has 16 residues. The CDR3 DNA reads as TGTGCCATCAGTGCTACGACAGGGGAGAACACCGGGGAGCTGTTTTTT. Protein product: CAISATTGENTGELFF.

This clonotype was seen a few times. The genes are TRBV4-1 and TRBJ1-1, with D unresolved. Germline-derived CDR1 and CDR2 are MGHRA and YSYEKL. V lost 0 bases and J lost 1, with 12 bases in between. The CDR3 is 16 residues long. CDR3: CASSQDRTAANTEAFF. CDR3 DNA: TGCGCCAGCAGCCAAGATCGGACGGCGGCGAACACTGAAGCTTTCTTT.

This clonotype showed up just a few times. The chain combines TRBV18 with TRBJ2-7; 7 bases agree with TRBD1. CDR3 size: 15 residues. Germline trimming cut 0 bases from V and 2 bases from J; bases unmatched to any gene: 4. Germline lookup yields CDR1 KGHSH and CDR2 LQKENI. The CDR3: CASSPPNRGTYEQYF. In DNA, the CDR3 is TGTGCCAGCTCACCACCCAACAGGGGAACCTACGAGCAGTACTTC.

CDR3 loop: CASSLDHRELFF. The CDR3 DNA follows: TGTGCCAGCAGTTTAGACCATAGGGAGCTGTTTTTT. The chain recombines TRBV27 with TRBJ2-2; D not certain. The CDR3 loop spans 12 amino acids. V lost 2 bases, J lost 9 bases, and 7 bases lay in between. Germline assignment: CDR1 MNHEY and CDR2 SMNVEV (reference sequence).

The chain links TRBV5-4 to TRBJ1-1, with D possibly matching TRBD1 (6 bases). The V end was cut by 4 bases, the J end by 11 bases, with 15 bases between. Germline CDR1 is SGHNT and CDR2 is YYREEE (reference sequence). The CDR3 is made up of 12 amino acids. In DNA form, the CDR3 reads TGTGCCAGCAGCGGGGGCCGGGGGGCTGCTTTCTTT. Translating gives CASSGGRGAAFF.

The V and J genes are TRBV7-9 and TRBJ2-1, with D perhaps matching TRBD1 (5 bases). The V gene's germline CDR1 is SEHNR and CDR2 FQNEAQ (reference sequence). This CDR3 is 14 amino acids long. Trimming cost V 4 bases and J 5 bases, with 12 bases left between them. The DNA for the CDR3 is TGTGCCAGCAGCTCGTTAGACAGTAACAATGAGCAGTTCTTC. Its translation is CASSSLDSNNEQFF.

The CDR3 DNA is TGTGCCAGCAGTCCACCACTACAGATACAAGAGACCCAGTACTTC. The encoded protein is CASSPPLQIQETQYF. V gene TRBV28 combines with J gene TRBJ2-5, with D hard to call. Germline lookup yields CDR1 MDHEN and CDR2 SYDVKM. The CDR3 runs to 15 residues. The V end lost 5 bases, the J end lost 2 bases, and 15 bases lay between the germline ends.

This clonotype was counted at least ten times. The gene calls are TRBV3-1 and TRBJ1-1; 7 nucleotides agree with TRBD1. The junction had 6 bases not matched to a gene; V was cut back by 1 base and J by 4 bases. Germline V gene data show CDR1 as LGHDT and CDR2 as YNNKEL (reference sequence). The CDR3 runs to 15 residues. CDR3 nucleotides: TGTGCCAGCAGCCAAGGACAGGGTTCGGGCACTGAAGCTTTCTTT. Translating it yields CASSQGQGSGTEAFF.

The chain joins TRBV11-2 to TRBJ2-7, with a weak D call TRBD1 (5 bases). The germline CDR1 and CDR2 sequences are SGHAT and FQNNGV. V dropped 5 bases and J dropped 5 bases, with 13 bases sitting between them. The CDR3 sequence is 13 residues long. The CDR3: CASSLLRAHEQYF. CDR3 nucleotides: TGTGCCAGCAGCCTACTCAGGGCCCACGAGCAGTACTTC.

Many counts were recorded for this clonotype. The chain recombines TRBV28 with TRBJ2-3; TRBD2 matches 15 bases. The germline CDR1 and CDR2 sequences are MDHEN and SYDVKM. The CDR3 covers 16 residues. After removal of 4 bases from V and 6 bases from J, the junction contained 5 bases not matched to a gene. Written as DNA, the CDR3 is TGTGCCAGCAGTTCTGGGACTAGCGGGAGGAGGGATACGCAGTATTTT. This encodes CASSSGTSGRRDTQYF.

DNA of the CDR3: TGTGCCACCAGTCGAGCCGGGGGAGAGACCCAGTACTTC. This codes for CATSRAGGETQYF. This chain links TRBV24-1 with TRBJ2-5, with a possible D match to TRBD2 (6 bases). The CDR3 has 13 residues. Between the trimmed V and J ends, which lost 6 bases and 4 bases, there was a span of 11 bases. CDR1 is KGHDR, CDR2 SFDVKD, per germline.

The CDR3 sequence: CASSITSGRNRQYF. Here the CDR3 DNA reads TGTGCCAGCAGCATTACTAGCGGGAGAAATAGGCAGTACTTC. The chain is built from TRBV11-2 and TRBJ2-7, with 11 bases lining up with TRBD2. J lost 9 bases, V lost 5 bases, and 9 bases had no gene match. Germline V gives CDR1 SGHAT, CDR2 FQNNGV. There are 14 residues in the CDR3.

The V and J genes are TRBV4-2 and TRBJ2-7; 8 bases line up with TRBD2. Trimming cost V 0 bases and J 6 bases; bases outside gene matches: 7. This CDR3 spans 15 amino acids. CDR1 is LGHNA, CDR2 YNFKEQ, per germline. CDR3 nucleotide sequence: TGTGCCAGCAGCCAAGACGGACTAGCTTCGGTCGAGCAGTACTTC. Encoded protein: CASSQDGLASVEQYF.

DNA for the CDR3: TGTGCCAGCTTACGGACGGGGGGGGGACACAATGAGCAGTTCTTC. Its translation: CASLRTGGGHNEQFF. This chain uses TRBV6-1 with TRBJ2-1; 8 bases line up with TRBD2. J was trimmed by 5 bases and V by 8 bases; bases with no gene match: 11. Germline CDR1 MNHNS, CDR2 SASEGT. This CDR3 is 15 amino acids long.